This record looks at one T cell receptor beta chain sequence and its context. As yet, its antigen is unknown. This entry comes from a study of T-cell memory formation after mild COVID-19. Turning to the study itself: The study found TCR clusters largely donor specific.

Points from the study as a whole: Clones which contracted sat mainly in CM and EM if CD4+, and in EMRA if CD8+.

The TCR alpha and TCR beta cDNA libraries, bearing sample barcodes and UMIs, were generated by 5'RACE using constant-segment primers. TCRdb re-analysed the 5' RACE reads in MiXCR, keeping a single row per CDR3 protein. The repertoire holds roughly 350,000 distinct CDR3 sequences, around 15% seen once, with 20% to 25% in the top ten. This CDR3 has 15 amino acids. V gave up 5 bases and J gave up 2 bases; unmatched junction bases: 3. The germline V gene encodes CDR1 MNHNY and CDR2 SVGAGI (reference sequence). Sequencing input: PBMCs or a T cell subset sorted from them (not recorded which). The rearrangement joins TRBV6-6 to TRBJ1-5, with 10 bases lining up with TRBD1. The sequence came from a man younger than 35 who had mild COVID-19 (a few samples of this study predate the infection). Cell type and time point are not known. The CDR3 spells CASSRQGARNQPQHF. The CDR3 coding sequence is TGTGCCAGCAGTCGACAGGGGGCCCGCAATCAGCCCCAGCATTTT.